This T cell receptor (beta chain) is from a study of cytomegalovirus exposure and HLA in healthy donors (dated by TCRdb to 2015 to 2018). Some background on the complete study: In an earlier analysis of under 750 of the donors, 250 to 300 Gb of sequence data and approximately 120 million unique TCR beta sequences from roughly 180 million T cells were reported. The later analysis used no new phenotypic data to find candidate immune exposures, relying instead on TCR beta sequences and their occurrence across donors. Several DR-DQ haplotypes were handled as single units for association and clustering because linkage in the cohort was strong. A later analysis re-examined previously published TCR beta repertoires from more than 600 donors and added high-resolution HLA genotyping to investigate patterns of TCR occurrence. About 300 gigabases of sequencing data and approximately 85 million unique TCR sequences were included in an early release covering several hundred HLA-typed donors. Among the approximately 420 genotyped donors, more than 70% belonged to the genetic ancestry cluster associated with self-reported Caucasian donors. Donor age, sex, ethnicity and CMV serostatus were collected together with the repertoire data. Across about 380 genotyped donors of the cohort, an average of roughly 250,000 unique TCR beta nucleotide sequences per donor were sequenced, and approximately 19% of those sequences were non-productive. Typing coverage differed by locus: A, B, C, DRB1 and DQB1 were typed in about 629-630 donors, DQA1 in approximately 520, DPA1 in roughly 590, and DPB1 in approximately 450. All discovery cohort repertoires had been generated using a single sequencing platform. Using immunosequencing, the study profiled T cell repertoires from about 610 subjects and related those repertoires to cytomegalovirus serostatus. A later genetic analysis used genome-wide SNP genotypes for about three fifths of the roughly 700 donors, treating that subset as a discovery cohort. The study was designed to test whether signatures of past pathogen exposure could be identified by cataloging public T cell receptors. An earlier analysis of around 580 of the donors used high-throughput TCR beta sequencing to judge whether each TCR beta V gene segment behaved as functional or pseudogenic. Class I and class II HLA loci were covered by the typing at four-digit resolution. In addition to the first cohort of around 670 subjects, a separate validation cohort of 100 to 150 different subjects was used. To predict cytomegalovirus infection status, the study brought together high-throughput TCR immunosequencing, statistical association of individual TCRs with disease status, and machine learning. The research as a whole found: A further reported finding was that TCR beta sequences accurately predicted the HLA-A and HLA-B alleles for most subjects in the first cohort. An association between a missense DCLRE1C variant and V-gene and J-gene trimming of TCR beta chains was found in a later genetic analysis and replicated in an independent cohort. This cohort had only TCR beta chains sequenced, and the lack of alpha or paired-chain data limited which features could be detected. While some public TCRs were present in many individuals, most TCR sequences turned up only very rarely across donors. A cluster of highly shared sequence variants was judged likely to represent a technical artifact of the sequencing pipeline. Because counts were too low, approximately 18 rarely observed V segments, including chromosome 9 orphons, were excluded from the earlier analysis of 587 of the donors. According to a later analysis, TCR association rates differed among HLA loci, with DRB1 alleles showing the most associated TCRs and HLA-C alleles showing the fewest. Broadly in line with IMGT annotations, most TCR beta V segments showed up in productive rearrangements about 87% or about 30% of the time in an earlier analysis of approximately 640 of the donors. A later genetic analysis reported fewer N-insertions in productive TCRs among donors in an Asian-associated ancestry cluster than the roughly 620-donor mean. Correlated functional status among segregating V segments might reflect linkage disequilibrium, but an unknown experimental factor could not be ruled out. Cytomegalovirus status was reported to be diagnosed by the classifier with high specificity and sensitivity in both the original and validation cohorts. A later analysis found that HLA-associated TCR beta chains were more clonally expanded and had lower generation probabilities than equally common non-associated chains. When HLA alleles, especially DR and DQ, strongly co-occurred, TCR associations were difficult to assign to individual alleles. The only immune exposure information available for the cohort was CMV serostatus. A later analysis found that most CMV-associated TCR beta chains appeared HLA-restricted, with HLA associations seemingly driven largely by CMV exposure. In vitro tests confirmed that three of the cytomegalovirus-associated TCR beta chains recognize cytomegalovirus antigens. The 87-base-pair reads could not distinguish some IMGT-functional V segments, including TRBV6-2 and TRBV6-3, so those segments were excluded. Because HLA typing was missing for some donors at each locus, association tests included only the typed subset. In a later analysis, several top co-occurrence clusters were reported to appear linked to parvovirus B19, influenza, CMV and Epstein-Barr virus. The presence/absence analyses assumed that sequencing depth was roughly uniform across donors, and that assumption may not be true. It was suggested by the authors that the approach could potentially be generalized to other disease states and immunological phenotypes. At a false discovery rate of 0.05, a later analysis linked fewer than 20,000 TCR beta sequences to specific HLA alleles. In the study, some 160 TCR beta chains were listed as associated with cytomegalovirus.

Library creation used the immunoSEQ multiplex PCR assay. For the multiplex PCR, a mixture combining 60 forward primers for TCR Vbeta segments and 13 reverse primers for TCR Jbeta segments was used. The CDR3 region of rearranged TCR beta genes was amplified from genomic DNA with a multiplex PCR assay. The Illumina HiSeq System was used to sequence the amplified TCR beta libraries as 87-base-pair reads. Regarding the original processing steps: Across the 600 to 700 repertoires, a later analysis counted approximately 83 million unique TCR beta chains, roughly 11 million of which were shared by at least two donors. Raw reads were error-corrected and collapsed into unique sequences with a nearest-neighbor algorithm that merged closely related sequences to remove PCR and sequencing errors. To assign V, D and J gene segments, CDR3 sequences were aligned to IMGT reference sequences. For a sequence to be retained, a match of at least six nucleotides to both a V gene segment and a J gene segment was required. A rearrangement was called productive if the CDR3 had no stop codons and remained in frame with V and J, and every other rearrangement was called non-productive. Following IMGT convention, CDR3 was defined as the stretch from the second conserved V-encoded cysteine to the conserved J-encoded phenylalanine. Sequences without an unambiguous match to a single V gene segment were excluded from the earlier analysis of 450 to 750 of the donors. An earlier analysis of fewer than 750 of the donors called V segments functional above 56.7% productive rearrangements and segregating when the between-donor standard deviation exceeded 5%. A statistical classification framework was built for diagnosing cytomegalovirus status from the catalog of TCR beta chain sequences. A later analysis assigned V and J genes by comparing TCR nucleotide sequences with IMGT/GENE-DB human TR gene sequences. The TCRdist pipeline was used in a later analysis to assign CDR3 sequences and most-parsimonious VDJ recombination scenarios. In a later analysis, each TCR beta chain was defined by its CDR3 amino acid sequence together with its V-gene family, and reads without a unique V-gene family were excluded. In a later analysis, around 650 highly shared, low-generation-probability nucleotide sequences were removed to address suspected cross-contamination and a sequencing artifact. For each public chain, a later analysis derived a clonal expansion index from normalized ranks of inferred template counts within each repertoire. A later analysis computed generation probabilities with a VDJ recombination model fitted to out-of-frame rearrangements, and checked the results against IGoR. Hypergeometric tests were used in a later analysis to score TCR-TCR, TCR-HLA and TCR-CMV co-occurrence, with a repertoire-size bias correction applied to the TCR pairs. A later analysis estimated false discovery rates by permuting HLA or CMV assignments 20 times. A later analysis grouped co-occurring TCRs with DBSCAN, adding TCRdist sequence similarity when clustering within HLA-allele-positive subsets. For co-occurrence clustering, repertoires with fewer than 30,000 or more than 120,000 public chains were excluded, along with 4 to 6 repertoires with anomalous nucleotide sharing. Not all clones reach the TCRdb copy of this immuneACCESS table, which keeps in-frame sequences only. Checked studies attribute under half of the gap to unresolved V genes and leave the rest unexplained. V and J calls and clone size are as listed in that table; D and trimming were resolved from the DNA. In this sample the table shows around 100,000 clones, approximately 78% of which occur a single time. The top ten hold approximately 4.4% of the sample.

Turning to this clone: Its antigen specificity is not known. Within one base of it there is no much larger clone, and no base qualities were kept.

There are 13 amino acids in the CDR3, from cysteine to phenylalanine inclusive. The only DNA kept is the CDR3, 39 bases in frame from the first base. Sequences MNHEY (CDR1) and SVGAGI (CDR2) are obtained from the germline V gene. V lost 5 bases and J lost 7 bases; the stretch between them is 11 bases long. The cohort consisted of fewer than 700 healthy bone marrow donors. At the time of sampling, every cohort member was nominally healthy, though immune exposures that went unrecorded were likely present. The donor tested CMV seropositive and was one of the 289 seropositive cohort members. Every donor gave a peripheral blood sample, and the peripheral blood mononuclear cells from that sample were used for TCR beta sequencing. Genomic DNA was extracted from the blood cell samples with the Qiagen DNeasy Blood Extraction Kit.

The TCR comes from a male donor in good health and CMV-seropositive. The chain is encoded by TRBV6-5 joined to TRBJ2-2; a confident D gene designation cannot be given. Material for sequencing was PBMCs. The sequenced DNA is TGTGCCAGCAGTCCCACTTCCTTCGGGGAGCTGTTTTTT. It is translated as CASSPTSFGELFF.